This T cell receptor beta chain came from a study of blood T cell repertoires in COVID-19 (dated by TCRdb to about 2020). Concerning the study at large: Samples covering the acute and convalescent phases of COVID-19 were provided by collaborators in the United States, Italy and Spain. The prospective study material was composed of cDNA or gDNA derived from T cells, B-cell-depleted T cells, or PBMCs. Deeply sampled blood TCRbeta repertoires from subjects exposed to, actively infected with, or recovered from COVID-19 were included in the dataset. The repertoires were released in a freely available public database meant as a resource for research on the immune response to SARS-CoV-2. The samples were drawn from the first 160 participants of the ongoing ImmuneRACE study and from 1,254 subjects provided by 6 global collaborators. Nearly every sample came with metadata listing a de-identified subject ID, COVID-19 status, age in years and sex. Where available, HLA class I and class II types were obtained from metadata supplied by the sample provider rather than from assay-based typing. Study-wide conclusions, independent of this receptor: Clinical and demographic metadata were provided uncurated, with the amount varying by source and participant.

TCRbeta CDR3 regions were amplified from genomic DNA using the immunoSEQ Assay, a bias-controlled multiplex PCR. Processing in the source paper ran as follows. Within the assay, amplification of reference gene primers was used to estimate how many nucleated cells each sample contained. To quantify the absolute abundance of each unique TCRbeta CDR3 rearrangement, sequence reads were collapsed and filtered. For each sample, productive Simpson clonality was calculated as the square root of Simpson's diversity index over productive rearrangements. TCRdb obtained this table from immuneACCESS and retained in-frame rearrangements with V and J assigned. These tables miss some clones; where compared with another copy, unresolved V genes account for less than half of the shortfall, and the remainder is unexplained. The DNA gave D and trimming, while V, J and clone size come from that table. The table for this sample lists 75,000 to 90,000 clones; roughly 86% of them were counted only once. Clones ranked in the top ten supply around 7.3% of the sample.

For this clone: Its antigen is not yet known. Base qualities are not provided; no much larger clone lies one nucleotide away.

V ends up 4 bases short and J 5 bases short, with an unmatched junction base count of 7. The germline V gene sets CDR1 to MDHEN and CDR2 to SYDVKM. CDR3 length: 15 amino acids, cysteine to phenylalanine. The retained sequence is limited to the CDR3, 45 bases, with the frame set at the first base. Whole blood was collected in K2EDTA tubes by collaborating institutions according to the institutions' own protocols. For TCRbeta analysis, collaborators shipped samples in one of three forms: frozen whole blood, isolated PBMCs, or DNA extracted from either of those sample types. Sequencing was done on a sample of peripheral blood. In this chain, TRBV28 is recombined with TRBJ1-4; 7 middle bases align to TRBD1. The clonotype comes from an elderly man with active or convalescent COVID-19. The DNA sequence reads TGTGCCAGCAGTTCCGAGGGGGCAGGGAATGAAAAACTGTTTTTT. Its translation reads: CASSSEGAGNEKLFF. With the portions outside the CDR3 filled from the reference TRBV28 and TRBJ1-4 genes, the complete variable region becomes DVKVTQSSRYLVKRTGEKVFLECVQDMDHENMFWYRQDPGLGLRLIYFSYDVKMKEKGDIPEGYSVSREKKERFSLILESASTNQTSMYLCASSSEGAGNEKLFFGSGTQLSVL.